These 25 T cell receptor beta chains share one sample of origin, sequenced in a study of early T cells in non-severe SARS-CoV-2 infection. TCRdb reanalysed the 5' RACE reads using MiXCR and keeps one entry per CDR3 protein. This repertoire shows more than 45,000 distinct CDR3 sequences, roughly 12% found once; its top ten account for around 3.8%. Sequenced input: whole blood. These receptors came from an adult who was a healthcare worker with PCR-confirmed SARS-CoV-2 infection or an uninfected control (not recorded which).

This clonotype was seen ten or more times. The chain has TRBV20-1 and TRBJ1-2, with 9 bases fitting TRBD1. The trim removed 6 bases at V and 3 bases at J, leaving 5 bases unmatched. The length of the CDR3 is 13 residues. Germline V lookup: CDR1 DFQATT, CDR2 SNEGSKA (reference sequence). The CDR3 is CSATGGADYGYTF. CDR3 DNA sequence: TGCAGTGCCACAGGGGGCGCGGACTATGGCTACACCTTC.

This clonotype was picked up many times. The chain has TRBV12-3 or TRBV12-4 and TRBJ2-7; D is uncertain. The CDR3 is made up of 12 amino acids. V was trimmed by 2 bases and J by 4 bases, leaving 6 bases between them. CDR3 residues: CASSLYGYEQYF. DNA for the CDR3: TGTGCCAGCAGTTTATACGGTTACGAGCAGTACTTC.

At least ten counts were recorded for this clonotype. The chain carries TRBV7-8 and TRBJ2-7; D is unclear. Germline loops: CDR1 SGHVS, CDR2 FQNEAQ. The CDR3 is 11 residues long. The V gene lost 4 bases and the J gene lost 3 bases, with 4 bases spanning the gap. The DNA of the CDR3 is TGTGCCAGCAGCTCCCACTACGAGCAGTACTTC. It encodes CASSSHYEQYF.

The gene calls are TRBV28 and TRBJ2-7; 12 positions agree with TRBD1. Germline CDR1 is MDHEN and CDR2 is SYDVKM. V lost 9 bases to trimming and J lost 9 bases; unmatched junction nucleotides: 9. This CDR3 comprises 13 residues. In DNA, the CDR3 is TGTGCCAGTATGGGGGGACAGGGGGCTCGGCAGTACTTC. Translating gives CASMGGQGARQYF.

V gene TRBV7-2 combines with J gene TRBJ1-2; perhaps TRBD1 as D (6 bases). The CDR3 extends over 12 amino acids. V was trimmed by 1 base and J by 8 bases, leaving 8 bases between them. CDR1 and CDR2 (germline): SGHTA, FQGNSA. As DNA, the CDR3 is TGTGCCAGCAGCTTAGGCGGGGGCGGCTACACCTTC. Translating gives CASSLGGGGYTF.

The V gene is TRBV7-9, the J gene TRBJ2-1; D gene uncertain. V was clipped by 4 bases and J by 0 bases, with 19 bases between them. CDR1 and CDR2 (germline): SEHNR, FQNEAQ (reference sequence). CDR3 size: 18 residues. CDR3 bases: TGTGCCAGCAGCTCCCCCGCCAGTGTGGAGAGCTCCTACAATGAGCAGTTCTTC. Translating gives CASSSPASVESSYNEQFF.

This clonotype has just a few counts. This chain uses TRBV15 with TRBJ1-5; tentative D call: TRBD1 (5 bases). Trimming took 3 bases from V and 0 from J, leaving 12 bases between them. Germline lookup yields CDR1 LNHNV and CDR2 YYDKDF (reference sequence). The CDR3 sequence is 16 residues long. The DNA for the CDR3 is TGTGCCACCAGCAGTCCGTTGGGGGATAGCAATCAGCCCCAGCATTTT. Translated, it gives CATSSPLGDSNQPQHF.

The chain recombines TRBV2 with TRBJ2-7, with 7 bases aligning to TRBD1. CDR1 and CDR2 (germline): SNHLY, FYNNEI. This CDR3 is built from 13 residues. After removal of 8 bases from V and 2 bases from J, the junction contained 6 bases not matched to a gene. The CDR3 loop reads CASSGTAAYEQYF. The CDR3 DNA sequence: TGTGCCAGCTCCGGGACAGCGGCCTACGAGCAGTACTTC.

This clonotype was observed many times. The rearrangement links TRBV18 to TRBJ2-7, with 9 bases that match TRBD2. Germline V CDR1 and CDR2: KGHSH, LQKENI. This CDR3 has 15 amino acids. The V gene end was trimmed by 0 bases and the J gene end by 7 bases; junction bases not matched to a gene: 7. The CDR3: CASSPPGGRAWEQYF. The CDR3 DNA reads TGTGCCAGCTCACCACCTGGCGGGAGGGCCTGGGAGCAGTACTTC.

V is TRBV28 and J is TRBJ2-7, with D possibly being TRBD1 or TRBD2 (5 bases each). The length of the CDR3 is 14 residues. Germline lookup yields CDR1 MDHEN and CDR2 SYDVKM. V was shortened by 6 bases and J by 4 bases, with 16 bases between the two germline ends. The DNA of the CDR3 is TGTGCCAGCAGCCGCGGTGGGACCAGGTACGAGCAGTACTTC. This translates into CASSRGGTRYEQYF.

This clonotype was seen at least ten times. This rearrangement joins TRBV5-1 to TRBJ1-1; no clear D gene. The CDR3 covers 14 residues. Trimming left V 2 bases short and J 3 bases short, with 11 bases between. Germline loops: CDR1 SGHRS, CDR2 YFSETQ. CDR3 region: CASSFQGGDTEAFF. Here the CDR3 DNA reads TGCGCCAGCAGCTTTCAAGGCGGGGACACTGAAGCTTTCTTT.

In its sample, this clonotype was seen a few times. The rearrangement links TRBV4-1 to TRBJ1-1, with no clear D. The CDR3 length is 17 residues. Germline V gene sequence: CDR1 MGHRA, CDR2 YSYEKL. V was clipped by 7 bases and J by 0 bases, with 21 bases between them. CDR3 sequence reads: CASTHSRAGPMNTEAFF. The DNA for the CDR3 is TGCGCCAGCACCCATTCTCGGGCAGGCCCGATGAACACTGAAGCTTTCTTT.

This clonotype was counted only a few times. This chain uses TRBV24-1 with TRBJ2-6, with D tentatively TRBD1 (6 bases). CDR3 length equals 16 residues. Per the germline V gene, CDR1 is KGHDR and CDR2 is SFDVKD. V lost 3 bases, J lost 4 bases, and 12 bases lay in between. The CDR3 protein is CATSDPTGKGANVLTF. CDR3 DNA sequence: TGTGCCACCAGTGATCCCACAGGGAAGGGGGCCAACGTCCTGACTTTC.

The genes are TRBV24-1 and TRBJ2-1, with D maybe TRBD2 (5 bases). This CDR3 has 15 amino acids. V dropped 5 bases and J dropped 1 base, with 11 bases sitting between them. Germline CDR1 and CDR2: KGHDR and SFDVKD. As DNA, the CDR3 is TGTGCCACCAGTGGGGGAGAAGGGTCCTACAATGAGCAGTTCTTC. Translating it yields CATSGGEGSYNEQFF.

The chain uses TRBV18 and TRBJ2-5; 9 bases fit TRBD2. Trimming at V came to 3 bases and at J to 2 bases, leaving 4 bases not matched to a gene. The CDR3 consists of 15 residues. Germline lookup yields CDR1 KGHSH and CDR2 LQKENI. CDR3 sequence (DNA): TGTGCCAGCTCACCCTTAGCGGGAGCGCAAGAGACCCAGTACTTC. Translated, it gives CASSPLAGAQETQYF.

In its sample, this clonotype was seen a few times. This CDR3 reads CASSSRQGHTEAFF. CDR3 nucleotides: TGTGCCAGCAGTTCCCGCCAGGGTCACACTGAAGCTTTCTTT. This chain connects TRBV28 to TRBJ1-1, with D maybe TRBD1 (5 bases). The V end lost 4 bases, the J end lost 3 bases, and 12 bases lay between the germline ends. CDR3 length equals 14 residues. Germline V gene sequence: CDR1 MDHEN, CDR2 SYDVKM.

The rearrangement uses TRBV12-3 or TRBV12-4 and TRBJ2-2; no clear D gene. V was cut by 3 bases and J by 7 bases, with 9 bases left in between. The CDR3 extends over 13 amino acids. This CDR3 reads CASSFSLDGELFF. For the CDR3, the DNA is TGTGCCAGCAGTTTTAGCCTAGACGGGGAGCTGTTTTTT.

V is TRBV18 and J is TRBJ2-1; TRBD1 agrees at 10 bases. The CDR3 totals 15 residues. CDR1 is KGHSH and CDR2 is LQKENI in the germline V gene. V lost 4 bases and J lost 7; bases outside the gene matches: 7. The CDR3 loop reads CASSLTGGFRNEQFF. The CDR3 DNA reads as TGTGCCAGCTCACTGACAGGGGGCTTCAGAAATGAGCAGTTCTTC.

The CDR3 region is CASSQGGANTGELFF. CDR3 sequence (DNA): TGTGCCAGCAGTCAGGGGGGAGCGAACACCGGGGAGCTGTTTTTT. This chain links TRBV7-2 with TRBJ2-2, with D perhaps matching TRBD1 (7 bases). The CDR3 extends over 15 amino acids. Germline assignment: CDR1 SGHTA and CDR2 FQGNSA. The V end was cut by 6 bases, the J end by 0 bases, with 11 bases between. The entire variable domain, with the rest obtained from reference TRBV7-2 and TRBJ2-2, is as follows: GAGVSQSPSNKVTEKGKDVELRCDPISGHTALYWYRQSLGQGLEFLIYFQGNSAPDKSGLPSDRFSAERTGGSVSTLTIQRTQQEDSAVYLCASSQGGANTGELFFGEGSRLTVL.

The CDR3 spells CASSQLAPGGDTQYF. For the CDR3, the DNA is TGTGCCAGCAGCCAACTAGCACCAGGGGGAGATACGCAGTATTTT. V usage is TRBV5-4 and J usage is TRBJ2-3; TRBD1 might be the D (7 bases). Germline CDR1 and CDR2: SGHNT and YYREEE (reference sequence). V lost 4 bases to trimming and J lost 5 bases, with 17 bases between them. CDR3 length: 15 residues. Full variable domain (missing parts from reference TRBV5-4 and TRBJ2-3): ETGVTQSPTHLIKTRGQQVTLRCSSQSGHNTVSWYQQALGQGPQFIFQYYREEENGRGNFPPRFSGLQFPNYSSELNVNALELDDSALYLCASSQLAPGGDTQYFGPGTRLTVL.

The table lists this clonotype with a few counts. The chain is built from TRBV29-1 and TRBJ1-5, with 7 bases identical to TRBD1. The V gene end was trimmed by 5 bases and the J gene end by 2 bases; junction bases not matched to a gene: 3. This CDR3 spans 13 amino acids. From germline, CDR1 is SQVTM and CDR2 ANQGSEA. CDR3 region: CSVRGGRNQPQHF. In nucleotides, the CDR3 is TGCAGCGTTCGAGGGGGCCGCAATCAGCCCCAGCATTTT.

This clonotype was seen at least ten times. This chain joins TRBV2 and TRBJ2-7; no firm D call. CDR3 size: 12 residues. Germline CDR1 and CDR2: SNHLY and FYNNEI. The ends were cut back, 8 bases at V and 2 bases at J, with 10 bases in the middle. CDR3 DNA: TGTGCCAGCGGCGGATCGCCCTACGAGCAGTACTTC. Translating gives CASGGSPYEQYF.

This CDR3 is CASSLVGEGQYF. DNA of the CDR3: TGCGCCAGCAGCTTGGTTGGGGAGGGGCAGTACTTC. This rearrangement joins TRBV5-1 to TRBJ2-7; TRBD2 matches 7 bases. Germline V gene sequence: CDR1 SGHRS, CDR2 YFSETQ. CDR3 length: 12 residues. V was pared by 0 bases and J by 9 bases, with 3 bases of the junction left unmatched.

The table lists this clonotype with many counts. J is TRBJ2-5 and V is TRBV7-8, with a weak D call TRBD2 (6 bases). CDR1 and CDR2 (germline): SGHVS, FQNEAQ. V lost 1 base, J lost 5 bases, and 11 bases lay in between. The CDR3 has 14 amino acids. The CDR3 sequence is CASSLGGTAETQYF. As DNA, the CDR3 is TGTGCCAGCAGCTTAGGCGGGACGGCGGAGACCCAGTACTTC.

This clonotype has ten or more counts. The CDR3 nucleotides read TGTGCCACCAGTGACCCTCGAACGAACACTGAAGCTTTCTTT. This translates into CATSDPRTNTEAFF. The rearrangement links TRBV24-1 to TRBJ1-1, with D hard to call. Germline CDR1 and CDR2: KGHDR and SFDVKD. The CDR3 runs 14 residues. Trimming cost V 4 bases and J 1 base, with 9 bases left between them.